This TCR beta chain came from a study of shared clonotypes between healthy human individuals. Study results and caveats: Sorted-subset samples were not fully sequenced, rarefaction indicated.

Per germline, CDR1 SGHAT and CDR2 FQNNGV. V was pared by 5 bases and J by 6 bases, with 8 bases of the junction left unmatched. There are 14 residues in the CDR3. Method: immunoSEQ multiplex PCR; TCRdb's copy keeps in-frame clones and lacks some. Counted here are over a million clones, about 96% occurring once; the ten biggest clones make up about 1%. As for this clone: The antigen remains unidentified.

The chain links TRBV11-2 to TRBJ2-7, with 9 positions matching TRBD1. Sequencing was carried out using naive CD4+ T cells sorted from blood. Stated subset: CD45RA+ positively selected. This sequence was found in a man aged 30-40 years in good health. Here the CDR3 DNA reads TGTGCCAGCAGCGGAAACAGGGGGCTGGCCGAGCAGTACTTC. Its translation is CASSGNRGLAEQYF.